The 20 T cell receptor beta chains below come from one sample, sequenced in a study of blood T cell repertoires in COVID-19. Sequencing used immunoSEQ multiplex PCR; TCRdb keeps in-frame clones, though not all of them. The sample consists of some 200,000 clones, around 90% of them appearing once. The material sequenced was peripheral blood. The source is a man younger than 35 with active or convalescent COVID-19.

This sequence joins TRBV11-3 and TRBJ2-3; tentative D call: TRBD1 (6 bases). Germline V lookup: CDR1 SGHNT, CDR2 YENEEA. V was shortened by 3 bases and J by 1 base, with 20 bases between the two germline ends. The CDR3 contains 18 residues. CDR3: CASSLGAPWVPGTDTQYF. The DNA of the CDR3 is TGTGCCAGCAGCTTGGGGGCTCCGTGGGTTCCGGGCACAGATACGCAGTATTTT.

The chain couples TRBV5-1 to TRBJ1-4, with 9 bases lining up with TRBD1. The V gene's germline CDR1 is SGHRS and CDR2 YFSETQ. The CDR3 runs to 13 residues. Trimming at V came to 5 bases and at J to 7 bases, leaving 3 bases not matched to a gene. CDR3 nucleotide sequence: TGCGCCAGCAGGGGGACAGGGAGTGAAAAACTGTTTTTT. As protein: CASRGTGSEKLFF.

The V call is TRBV10-3, the J call TRBJ2-7; a weak D match, TRBD2 (6 bases). The CDR3 consists of 14 residues. Per the germline V gene, CDR1 is ENHRY and CDR2 is SYGVKD. V lost 5 bases and J lost 2, with 13 bases in between. CDR3 amino acids: CAISPQRAAYEQYF. The CDR3 DNA reads TGTGCCATCAGTCCCCAGCGGGCCGCCTACGAGCAGTACTTC.

The genes are TRBV5-4 and TRBJ2-3; 8 nucleotides match TRBD2. Trimming at V came to 4 bases and at J to 6 bases, leaving 10 bases not matched to a gene. This CDR3 region has 15 residues. CDR1 is SGHNT and CDR2 is YYREEE in the germline V gene (reference sequence). The CDR3 bases are TGTGCCAGCAGCCGGGGGGCTAGCGGGCGGGATACGCAGTATTTT. Encoded protein: CASSRGASGRDTQYF.

This clone was counted once. The chain links TRBV28 to TRBJ2-6, with 7 bases fitting TRBD1. Germline V gene lookup returns CDR1 MDHEN and CDR2 SYDVKM. Trimming took 11 bases from V and 9 from J; bases not matched to a gene: 16. The CDR3 sequence is 15 residues long. DNA for the CDR3: TGTGCCTCAGCAAAACTGACAGGGCTAGACAACGTCCTGACTTTC. It translates to CASAKLTGLDNVLTF.

The chain is built from TRBV27 and TRBJ2-2; tentative D call: TRBD2 (5 bases). This CDR3 is built from 17 residues. V was pared by 8 bases and J by 4 bases, with 23 bases between. Looked up from germline, CDR1 is MNHEY and CDR2 is SMNVEV (reference sequence). The CDR3 reads CASQKLGAQRGTGELFF. CDR3 in DNA: TGTGCCAGCCAAAAGTTGGGAGCACAGCGCGGCACCGGGGAGCTGTTTTTT.

The chain carries TRBV28 and TRBJ2-4; 12 bases line up with TRBD1. Losses at the gene ends were 2 bases for V and 7 bases for J; bases not matched to a gene: 6. The germline V gene has CDR1 MDHEN and CDR2 SYDVKM. The CDR3 length is 16 residues. The CDR3 DNA follows: TGTGCCAGCAGTTTACGTGGAGGGACAGGGGGCAACATTCAGTACTTC. Encoded protein: CASSLRGGTGGNIQYF. The variable domain in full, completed from reference TRBV28 and TRBJ2-4, reads DVKVTQSSRYLVKRTGEKVFLECVQDMDHENMFWYRQDPGLGLRLIYFSYDVKMKEKGDIPEGYSVSREKKERFSLILESASTNQTSMYLCASSLRGGTGGNIQYFGAGTRLSVL.

The V and J genes are TRBV25-1 and TRBJ1-1; 7 bases fit TRBD1. After removal of 8 bases from V and 5 bases from J, the junction contained 8 bases not matched to a gene. Germline assignment: CDR1 MGHDK and CDR2 SYGVNS. The length of the CDR3 is 13 residues. The CDR3 reads CASVEGAGTEAFF. CDR3 nucleotide sequence: TGTGCCAGCGTAGAGGGGGCCGGGACTGAAGCTTTCTTT.

V is TRBV6-5 and J is TRBJ1-1; 8 bases match TRBD1. Germline trimming cut 6 bases from V and 2 bases from J; bases unmatched to any gene: 8. Germline-derived CDR1 and CDR2 are MNHEY and SVGAGI. CDR3 size: 15 residues. CDR3 sequence (DNA): TGTGCCAGCAGGAGCCGACAGGGGTTAAACACTGAAGCTTTCTTT. This sequence encodes CASRSRQGLNTEAFF.

The chain links TRBV6-5 to TRBJ2-7; 7 nucleotides match TRBD2. Germline V gene lookup returns CDR1 MNHEY and CDR2 SVGAGI. The CDR3 has 14 residues. Unmatched junction bases numbered 9, after V lost 7 bases and J lost 3 bases. The CDR3 DNA sequence: TGTGCCAGCAAGCGGGGTGCCCCATACTACGAGCAGTACTTC. It yields the protein CASKRGAPYYEQYF.

Turning to this clone: This same CDR3 is encoded by further DNA sequences in the sample. The chain employs TRBV11-2 and TRBJ2-7, with D unresolved. The germline CDR1 and CDR2 sequences are SGHAT and FQNNGV. CDR3 length equals 12 residues. The V end was cut by 1 base, the J end by 1 base, with 2 bases between. The CDR3 DNA reads TGTGCCAGCAGCTTAGCGTCCTACGAGCAGTACTTC. It specifies CASSLASYEQYF.

This chain connects TRBV5-5 to TRBJ1-5; D is possibly TRBD1 (5 bases). Germline V lookup: CDR1 SGHKS, CDR2 YYEKEE (reference sequence). This CDR3 spans 15 amino acids. V lost 4 bases, J lost 0 bases, and 11 bases lay in between. CDR3 coding DNA: TGTGCCAGCAGCGTGACAGATTATAGCAATCAGCCCCAGCATTTT. Translated, it gives CASSVTDYSNQPQHF.

This clone occurred a few times. The rearrangement uses TRBV7-2 and TRBJ2-7; possible D gene TRBD1, 5 bases. The V end was cut by 2 bases, the J end by 1 base, with 9 bases between. The CDR3 has 14 amino acids. The germline gives CDR1 SGHTA, CDR2 FQGNSA. CDR3 protein: CASSLQGRSYEQYF. The CDR3 DNA reads as TGTGCCAGCAGCTTACAGGGAAGGTCCTACGAGCAGTACTTC.

This clone was counted between two and nine times. The rearrangement links TRBV27 to TRBJ2-3, with a weak D call TRBD2 (8 bases). This CDR3 comprises 14 residues. Germline V lookup: CDR1 MNHEY, CDR2 SMNVEV (reference sequence). Trimming stripped 10 bases from V and 3 bases from J, with 17 bases between. CDR3 sequence (DNA): TGTGCCATCAAGGGGGCTAGCGGGACAGATACGCAGTATTTT. It specifies CAIKGASGTDTQYF.

The chain employs TRBV28 and TRBJ2-3, with 7 bases identical to TRBD1. CDR1 and CDR2 (germline): MDHEN, SYDVKM. J was trimmed by 2 bases and V by 6 bases; bases with no gene match: 11. The CDR3 totals 16 residues. In nucleotides, the CDR3 is TGTGCCAGCAGAGAACTCGGGACAGCCTACACAGATACGCAGTATTTT. Its protein is CASRELGTAYTDTQYF.

The gene calls are TRBV7-2 and TRBJ2-7, with TRBD1 matching over 9 bases. The V segment lost 5 bases and the J segment 6 bases; nucleotides outside the gene matches: 11. The CDR3 runs to 15 residues. Germline-derived CDR1 and CDR2 are SGHTA and FQGNSA. The CDR3 DNA follows: TGTGCCAGCAGCGGAAGTCCCGGGACAGGGTTCGAGCAGTACTTC. Translating gives CASSGSPGTGFEQYF.

CDR3 in DNA: TGTGCCAGCAGCTTAGGGCCCGGGGAAGCTTTCTTT. Translated: CASSLGPGEAFF. The rearrangement uses TRBV7-2 and TRBJ1-1; D unresolved. The germline CDR1 and CDR2 sequences are SGHTA and FQGNSA. This CDR3 region has 12 residues. The V end lost 1 base, the J end lost 8 bases, and 8 bases lay between the germline ends. The whole variable domain, filled in from reference TRBV7-2 and TRBJ1-1, reads GAGVSQSPSNKVTEKGKDVELRCDPISGHTALYWYRQSLGQGLEFLIYFQGNSAPDKSGLPSDRFSAERTGGSVSTLTIQRTQQEDSAVYLCASSLGPGEAFFGQGTRLTVV.

This chain connects TRBV27 to TRBJ1-2, with 7 bases lining up with TRBD1. Per germline, CDR1 MNHEY and CDR2 SMNVEV (reference sequence). Trimming at V came to 5 bases and at J to 4 bases, leaving 4 bases not matched to a gene. CDR3 length: 13 residues. The CDR3 DNA reads as TGTGCCAGCAGTAAGGGGGCGGCCTATGGCTACACCTTC. Its protein is CASSKGAAYGYTF.

The genes are TRBV24-1 and TRBJ1-3; D remains unclear. This CDR3 contains 16 residues. The V gene's germline CDR1 is KGHDR and CDR2 SFDVKD. The ends were cut back, 4 bases at V and 0 bases at J, with 12 bases in the middle. The CDR3 sequence is CATSDPSENSGNTIYF. CDR3 DNA sequence: TGTGCCACCAGTGACCCGAGCGAGAACTCTGGAAACACCATATATTTT.

This sequence joins TRBV3-1 (or the pseudogene TRBV3-2) and TRBJ2-4; the match to TRBD2 covers 12 bases. The V gene's germline CDR1 is LGHDT and CDR2 YNNKEL (reference sequence). V shed 1 base and J 3 bases; nucleotides not matched to a gene: 1. This CDR3 is built from 16 residues. CDR3 in amino acids: CASSQGTSGIKNIQYF. The CDR3 DNA sequence: TGTGCCAGCAGCCAAGGGACTAGCGGGATCAAAAACATTCAGTACTTC.